This passage covers 30 T cell receptor beta chains from one sample sequenced in a study of blood T cell repertoires in COVID-19. Only in-frame clones appear in the TCRdb table, and some are missing; sequencing was by immunoSEQ multiplex PCR. The data contain approximately 100,000 clones, less than 85% of them singletons. Sequenced sample: peripheral blood. Receptor source: a woman aged 55-75 years with acute or convalescent COVID-19.

The chain joins TRBV11-2 to TRBJ2-5; tentative D call: TRBD1 (6 bases). This CDR3 has 16 amino acids. The germline V and J ends were trimmed by 4 bases and 5 bases, with 20 bases remaining between them. Germline CDR1 and CDR2: SGHAT and FQNNGV. The CDR3 region has the DNA TGTGCCAGCAGCTCCTCTGGGGGCCAAGAATGGGAGACCCAGTACTTC. Translating it yields CASSSSGGQEWETQYF.

The chain joins TRBV11-2 to TRBJ1-5; D gene unclear. Germline V lookup: CDR1 SGHAT, CDR2 FQNNGV. V shed 3 bases and J shed 7 bases, with 10 bases lying between them. The CDR3 is 13 amino acids. CDR3 residues: CASSLGTQQPQHF. CDR3 sequence (DNA): TGTGCCAGCAGCTTGGGCACGCAACAGCCCCAGCATTTT.

This chain joins TRBV24-1 and TRBJ2-5; 9 bases are shared with TRBD2. The CDR3 sequence is 15 residues long. Germline CDR1 is KGHDR and CDR2 is SFDVKD. Losses at the gene ends were 3 bases for V and 3 bases for J; bases not matched to a gene: 4. The CDR3 region is CATSDSGTSKETQYF. DNA for the CDR3: TGTGCCACCAGTGATAGCGGGACTAGCAAAGAGACCCAGTACTTC.

This rearrangement joins TRBV5-4 to TRBJ2-3, with D possibly TRBD2 on 5 matching bases. Trimming shortened V by 1 base and J by 5 bases, and 8 bases separated the two germline ends. The CDR3 totals 13 residues. Germline assignment: CDR1 SGHNT and CDR2 YYREEE (reference sequence). This CDR3 reads CASSLQGGDTQYF. The CDR3 nucleotides read TGTGCCAGCAGCTTGCAAGGAGGAGATACGCAGTATTTT. Full variable domain (rest looked up from reference TRBV5-4 and TRBJ2-3): ETGVTQSPTHLIKTRGQQVTLRCSSQSGHNTVSWYQQALGQGPQFIFQYYREEENGRGNFPPRFSGLQFPNYSSELNVNALELDDSALYLCASSLQGGDTQYFGPGTRLTVL.

V is TRBV7-8 and J is TRBJ1-3; D gene unclear. V lost 5 bases and J 7 bases, leaving 12 bases between the germline ends. Germline V CDR1 and CDR2: SGHVS, FQNEAQ. The CDR3 covers 13 residues. The CDR3, as DNA: TGTGCCAGCAGCCCAAATCAGCGGAACACCATATATTTT. It codes for CASSPNQRNTIYF.

This chain links TRBV21-1 with TRBJ1-5. TRBV21-1 has pseudogene status. CDR3 length equals 14 residues. The DNA for the CDR3 is TGTGCCAGCAGCAAAGGCGGTTCCAATCAGCCCCAGCATTTT. Translation: CASSKGGSNQPQHF.

This clone appeared once. The chain couples TRBV7-9 to TRBJ2-1; 9 bases match TRBD1. The germline V gene encodes CDR1 SEHNR and CDR2 FQNEAQ (reference sequence). There are 15 residues in the CDR3. Losses at the gene ends were 5 bases for V and 3 bases for J; bases not matched to a gene: 5. CDR3 loop: CASSADRGFYNEQFF. DNA for the CDR3: TGTGCCAGCAGCGCGGACAGGGGCTTCTACAATGAGCAGTTCTTC.

The chain has TRBV5-6 and TRBJ2-2, with TRBD1 matching 8 bases. J gave up 5 bases and V 5 bases, and 11 bases lay outside the gene matches. Germline loops: CDR1 SGHDT, CDR2 YYEEEE. CDR3 size: 16 residues. The CDR3 nucleotides are TGTGCCAGCAGAGAAGCCGGGACAGGCGCAACCGGGGAGCTGTTTTTT. This sequence encodes CASREAGTGATGELFF.

This clone came up once. The rearrangement uses TRBV30 and TRBJ1-2; TRBD1 matches at 8 bases. V lost 4 bases to trimming and J lost 8 bases; unmatched junction nucleotides: 12. This CDR3 contains 14 residues. Per the germline V gene, CDR1 is GTSNPN and CDR2 is SVGIG (reference sequence). The CDR3 spells CAWTGQGVMGGYTF. The CDR3 DNA reads TGTGCCTGGACCGGACAGGGCGTTATGGGCGGCTACACCTTC.

This sequence joins TRBV27 and TRBJ1-5, with D uncertain. V gave up 3 bases and J gave up 0 bases, with 6 bases separating them. This CDR3 is built from 14 residues. Germline V gene lookup returns CDR1 MNHEY and CDR2 SMNVEV (reference sequence). Written as DNA, the CDR3 is TGTGCCAGCAGTTTTAAAATTAGCAATCAGCCCCAGCATTTT. Amino acids: CASSFKISNQPQHF.

This clone has just a few counts. The rearrangement links TRBV7-2 to TRBJ1-1, with D possibly matching TRBD1 (5 bases). V was pared by 2 bases and J by 5 bases, with 12 bases between. The CDR3 consists of 14 residues. Per germline, CDR1 SGHTA and CDR2 FQGNSA. This CDR3 reads CASSLQGGRTEAFF. CDR3 sequence (DNA): TGTGCCAGCAGCTTACAGGGTGGTCGGACTGAAGCTTTCTTT.

The V and J genes are TRBV5-1 and TRBJ2-7; 9 positions match TRBD1. CDR1 and CDR2 (germline): SGHRS, YFSETQ. The CDR3 consists of 14 residues. V lost 3 bases to trimming and J lost 2 bases; unmatched junction nucleotides: 3. CDR3 DNA sequence: TGCGCCAGCAGCTCGACAGGGGGGCCCTACGAGCAGTACTTC. It encodes CASSSTGGPYEQYF.

The chain couples TRBV7-2 to TRBJ2-2, with D unclear. The germline V gene has CDR1 SGHTA and CDR2 FQGNSA. The CDR3 consists of 15 residues. Trimming took off 1 base at V and 4 bases at J, with 10 bases between the two ends. The CDR3 sequence: CASSLDSRGTGELFF. CDR3 sequence (DNA): TGTGCCAGCAGCTTAGATTCCAGAGGCACCGGGGAGCTGTTTTTT.

J is TRBJ2-6 and V is TRBV29-1; D gene uncertain. The V end was cut by 3 bases, the J end by 4 bases, with 4 bases between. Germline CDR1 reads SQVTM; CDR2 reads ANQGSEA. The CDR3 extends over 12 amino acids. The CDR3 here is CSVDSGANVLTF. The CDR3 region has the DNA TGCAGCGTTGATTCGGGGGCCAACGTCCTGACTTTC. The whole variable domain, filled in from reference TRBV29-1 and TRBJ2-6, reads SAVISQKPSRDICQRGTSLTIQCQVDSQVTMMFWYRQQPGQSLTLIATANQGSEATYESGFVIDKFPISRPNLTFSTLTVSNMSPEDSSIYLCSVDSGANVLTFGAGSRLTVL.

V usage is TRBV4-2 and J usage is TRBJ1-1; D is undetermined. The CDR3 sequence is 14 residues long. V lost 1 base to trimming and J lost 5 bases, with 11 bases between them. Germline V gene lookup returns CDR1 LGHNA and CDR2 YNFKEQ. Here the CDR3 reads CASSQGHDRTEAFF. The CDR3 nucleotides read TGTGCCAGCAGCCAAGGACACGATCGAACTGAAGCTTTCTTT.

V is TRBV3-1 (or the pseudogene TRBV3-2) and J is TRBJ1-1; D remains ambiguous. CDR3 length: 15 residues. The V end lost 1 base, the J end lost 4 bases, and 13 bases lay between the germline ends. Looked up from germline, CDR1 is LGHDT and CDR2 is YNNKEL (reference sequence). In nucleotides, the CDR3 is TGTGCCAGCAGCCAAGGGTCCGGGGTGAGCACTGAAGCTTTCTTT. Translated, it gives CASSQGSGVSTEAFF.

The chain joins TRBV28 to TRBJ2-7, with 11 bases aligning to TRBD1. CDR3 size: 15 residues. J gave up 2 bases and V 4 bases, and 4 bases lay outside the gene matches. Per germline, CDR1 MDHEN and CDR2 SYDVKM. CDR3 region: CASSSRDRGAYEQYF. The DNA for the CDR3 is TGTGCCAGCAGTTCCCGGGACAGGGGGGCCTACGAGCAGTACTTC.

The V gene is TRBV29-1, the J gene TRBJ1-2; the match to TRBD1 covers 8 bases. Per germline, CDR1 SQVTM and CDR2 ANQGSEA. Losses at the gene ends were 5 bases for V and 1 base for J; bases not matched to a gene: 9. There are 15 residues in the CDR3. CDR3 coding DNA: TGCAGCGTTCAGGACAGGGCGAGGGGTAACTATGGCTACACCTTC. Protein: CSVQDRARGNYGYTF.

With regard to this clone: The sample contains more than one DNA sequence encoding this CDR3. The V gene is TRBV5-1, the J gene TRBJ1-3; D gene unclear. There are 15 residues in the CDR3. Germline V gene data show CDR1 as SGHRS and CDR2 as YFSETQ. Trimming pared 3 bases from V and 0 bases from J, leaving 10 bases between. CDR3 nucleotide sequence: TGCGCCAGCAGCTACACGGGTTCCTCTGGAAACACCATATATTTT. Translating gives CASSYTGSSGNTIYF.

V usage is TRBV28 and J usage is TRBJ1-2; 8 bases line up with TRBD1. V shed 2 bases and J 4 bases; nucleotides not matched to a gene: 6. Germline-derived CDR1 and CDR2 are MDHEN and SYDVKM. There are 15 residues in the CDR3. Here the CDR3 reads CASSLADRALYGYTF. CDR3 coding DNA: TGTGCCAGCAGTTTAGCGGACAGGGCCCTCTATGGCTACACCTTC.

The chain carries TRBV30 and TRBJ1-6, with a possible D match to TRBD1 (6 bases). Trimming took 5 bases from V and 11 from J, leaving 13 bases between them. Germline V gene data show CDR1 as GTSNPN and CDR2 as SVGIG (reference sequence). The CDR3 is 12 residues long. The CDR3 protein is CAWATGAAPLHF. Here the CDR3 DNA reads TGTGCCTGGGCGACAGGTGCGGCACCCCTCCACTTT.

This chain joins TRBV5-1 and TRBJ2-3; D gene ambiguous. Trimming took off 4 bases at V and 6 bases at J, with 12 bases between the two ends. The CDR3 runs to 13 residues. Germline values: CDR1 SGHRS, CDR2 YFSETQ. CDR3: CASSRGAGDTQYF. CDR3 nucleotide sequence: TGCGCCAGCAGCCGCGGTGCCGGCGATACGCAGTATTTT.

This chain joins TRBV28 and TRBJ1-5, with 8 bases identical to TRBD1. Germline values: CDR1 MDHEN, CDR2 SYDVKM. The ends lost 6 bases at V and 3 bases at J; junction bases unmatched: 4. The CDR3 contains 14 residues. The CDR3 DNA is TGTGCCAGCAGGGGGGGACAGGACAATCAGCCCCAGCATTTT. This translates into CASRGGQDNQPQHF.

The CDR3 sequence: CASTRAGELFF. The CDR3 DNA follows: TGTGCCAGCACGCGGGCCGGGGAGCTGTTTTTT. The J gene is TRBJ2-2, the V gene TRBV28; D perhaps matches TRBD2 (5 bases). V was shortened by 7 bases and J by 6 bases, with 6 bases between the two germline ends. This CDR3 is 11 amino acids long. Germline CDR1 is MDHEN and CDR2 is SYDVKM.

V and J are TRBV6-5 and TRBJ2-3, with a tentative D call TRBD2 (5 bases). CDR3 size: 15 residues. With 2 bases removed from V and 6 bases from J, the gap between germline ends came to 15 bases. Germline CDR1 reads MNHEY; CDR2 reads SVGAGI. CDR3 amino acids: CASSYLGGSWDTQYF. The CDR3 region has the DNA TGTGCCAGCAGTTACCTTGGCGGGTCCTGGGATACGCAGTATTTT.

V gene TRBV5-8 combines with J gene TRBJ1-1, with D uncertain. V was clipped by 4 bases and J by 1 base, with 5 bases between them. The CDR3 has 12 residues. Per the germline V gene, CDR1 is SGHTS and CDR2 is YDEGEE. CDR3 coding DNA: TGTGCCAGCAGCCAACAGAACACTGAAGCTTTCTTT. Protein: CASSQQNTEAFF. The full variable domain, with the rest looked up from reference TRBV5-8 and TRBJ1-1, is EAGVTQSPTHLIKTRGQQATLRCSPISGHTSVYWYQQALGLGLQFLLWYDEGEERNRGNFPPRFSGRQFPNYSSELNVNALELEDSALYLCASSQQNTEAFFGQGTRLTVV.

This chain connects TRBV28 to TRBJ2-7; tentatively, D is TRBD1 (5 bases). V lost 4 bases, J lost 3 bases, and 19 bases lay in between. This CDR3 has 16 amino acids. Germline V CDR1 and CDR2: MDHEN, SYDVKM. The CDR3 DNA sequence: TGTGCCAGCAGTTCCATTAGGCAGGGTACTGTCTACGAGCAGTACTTC. This sequence encodes CASSSIRQGTVYEQYF.

A note on this clone: Other nucleotide sequences from this sample produce the same CDR3. The chain recombines TRBV6-5 with TRBJ1-3; 7 nucleotides align to TRBD1. The germline gives CDR1 MNHEY, CDR2 SVGAGI. Unmatched junction bases numbered 4, after V lost 6 bases and J lost 2 bases. The CDR3 covers 14 residues. The CDR3 region is CASSRTGAGNTIYF. The CDR3 DNA follows: TGTGCCAGCAGCCGGACAGGAGCTGGAAACACCATATATTTT.

The V gene is TRBV28, the J gene TRBJ1-2; 8 bases align to TRBD1. The CDR3 has 15 amino acids. J was trimmed by 2 bases and V by 2 bases; bases with no gene match: 4. Per germline, CDR1 MDHEN and CDR2 SYDVKM. CDR3 in amino acids: CASSLNQGANYGYTF. Written as DNA, the CDR3 is TGTGCCAGCAGTTTAAACCAGGGGGCCAACTATGGCTACACCTTC.

V and J are TRBV6-2 or TRBV6-3 and TRBJ1-2; the D gene is possibly TRBD1 (5 bases). V was trimmed by 6 bases and J by 4 bases, leaving 15 bases between them. Per germline, CDR1 MNHEY and CDR2 SVGEGT. The length of the CDR3 is 14 residues. The CDR3 here is CASSRSGFGYGYTF. The CDR3 DNA reads TGTGCCAGCAGCCGTTCAGGGTTCGGCTATGGCTACACCTTC.